The 30 T cell receptor beta chains given below trace back to one sample, sequenced in a study of post-analysis software for immune sequencing data. Study-wide findings and caveats: Patients carried several TRBV segments more frequently than controls did, and TRBV5-6, TRBV5-1 and TRBV20-1 were among them.

Unique molecular identifiers tagged the TCR beta cDNA libraries. TCRdb passed the PCR reads through MiXCR, listing each CDR3 protein once. Of about 380,000 distinct CDR3 sequences listed, 30% to 45% were seen once; the top ten hold around 15%. Antigens of these TCRs are unknown. The sequencing sample was made of blood. The receptor source for this set is a girl aged 5 to 17 with multiple sclerosis.

J is TRBJ1-2 and V is TRBV20-1; D unclear. Germline lookup yields CDR1 DFQATT and CDR2 SNEGSKA (reference sequence). This CDR3 spans 14 amino acids. Trimming shortened V by 0 bases and J by 5 bases, and 13 bases separated the two germline ends. The CDR3 sequence: CSARDVLREYGYTF. CDR3 in DNA: TGCAGTGCTAGAGATGTCCTGCGGGAGTATGGCTACACCTTC.

The chain joins TRBV29-1 to TRBJ2-1, with TRBD2 matching 7 bases. V dropped 0 bases and J dropped 7; count of bases not matched to a gene: 12. The germline V gene has CDR1 SQVTM and CDR2 ANQGSEA. The CDR3 has 16 amino acids. The CDR3 sequence: CSVEDLRGVLRNEQFF. The CDR3 region has the DNA TGCAGCGTTGAAGATCTCCGGGGGGTCCTAAGGAATGAGCAGTTCTTC.

This clonotype was counted a few times. The genes are TRBV19 and TRBJ1-5, with D possibly being TRBD1 (6 bases). The CDR3 spans 13 residues. Germline assignment: CDR1 LNHDA and CDR2 SQIVND (reference sequence). The V and J ends lost 3 bases and 6 bases respectively, with 9 bases between them. As DNA, the CDR3 is TGTGCCAGTAGTATTTCAGGGGCTCAGCCCCAGCATTTT. Translating it yields CASSISGAQPQHF.

CDR3 sequence reads: CASSPMDRGLGTQYF. CDR3 DNA: TGTGCCAGCAGCCCGATGGACCGAGGGTTGGGTACGCAGTATTTT. The chain employs TRBV7-6 and TRBJ2-3; a possible D gene is TRBD2 (5 bases). The germline V gene has CDR1 SGHVS and CDR2 FNYEAQ. The germline V and J ends were trimmed by 5 bases and 8 bases, with 20 bases remaining between them. This CDR3 is 15 amino acids long.

The V gene is TRBV12-3 or TRBV12-4, the J gene TRBJ2-7, with 12 nucleotides matching TRBD2. Unmatched junction bases numbered 15, after V lost 8 bases and J lost 7 bases. The CDR3 is 16 residues long. CDR3 sequence (DNA): TGTGCCAGCGGAGCTAGCGGGGGGGCGTCCTACAATGAGCAGTACTTC. Its translation: CASGASGGASYNEQYF.

CDR3 sequence reads: CASSWEEGYSDTQYF. In nucleotides, the CDR3 is TGCGCCAGCAGCTGGGAAGAGGGGTACTCAGATACGCAGTATTTT. The chain links TRBV5-1 to TRBJ2-3; the D gene could be TRBD1 or TRBD2 (5 bases each). V shed 3 bases and J shed 4 bases, with 15 bases lying between them. Germline V CDR1 and CDR2: SGHRS, YFSETQ. The CDR3 length is 15 residues. Full variable domain (rest looked up from reference TRBV5-1 and TRBJ2-3): KAGVTQTPRYLIKTRGQQVTLSCSPISGHRSVSWYQQTPGQGLQFLFEYFSETQRNKGNFPGRFSGRQFSNSRSEMNVSTLELGDSALYLCASSWEEGYSDTQYFGPGTRLTVL.

The rearrangement uses TRBV7-2 and TRBJ1-4; D is uncertain. CDR1 is SGHTA, CDR2 FQGNSA, per germline. The V and J ends lost 8 bases and 4 bases respectively, with 11 bases between them. The CDR3 is made up of 13 amino acids. CDR3 in amino acids: CASSGDHNEKLFF. The DNA of the CDR3 is TGTGCCAGCTCCGGGGATCATAATGAAAAACTGTTTTTT.

This clonotype showed up just a few times. The V gene is TRBV10-3, the J gene TRBJ1-5, with a tentative D call TRBD1 (6 bases). Germline V lookup: CDR1 ENHRY, CDR2 SYGVKD. The CDR3 length is 13 residues. The V end lost 4 bases, the J end lost 4 bases, and 8 bases lay between the germline ends. In DNA form, the CDR3 reads TGTGCCATCAGTGGGGGACAAAATCAGCCCCAGCATTTT. Residues: CAISGGQNQPQHF.

V gene TRBV4-3 combines with J gene TRBJ2-3; D is possibly TRBD1 or TRBD2 (7 bases each). The V gene lost 0 bases and the J gene lost 2 bases, with 15 bases spanning the gap. CDR1 and CDR2 (germline): LGHNA, YSLEER. The CDR3 consists of 17 residues. DNA for the CDR3: TGCGCCAGCAGCCAAGACGGGGGGACAGCAACCACAGATACGCAGTATTTT. Its protein product is CASSQDGGTATTDTQYF.

The chain recombines TRBV7-3 with TRBJ2-7; D not certain. The CDR3 extends over 15 amino acids. Germline V gene lookup returns CDR1 SGHTA and CDR2 FQGTGA. V lost 5 bases to trimming and J lost 0 bases, with 14 bases between them. The CDR3 here is CASSDWQKSSYEQYF. DNA of the CDR3: TGTGCCAGCAGCGACTGGCAGAAGAGCTCCTACGAGCAGTACTTC.

Only a few counts were recorded for this clonotype. The V gene is TRBV3-1, the J gene TRBJ2-5; D might be TRBD2 (6 bases). Germline lookup yields CDR1 LGHDT and CDR2 YNNKEL (reference sequence). This CDR3 region has 15 residues. V was pared by 1 base and J by 5 bases, with 14 bases between. CDR3: CASSQGVGGPETQYF. The CDR3 DNA reads as TGTGCCAGCAGCCAAGGGGTGGGGGGACCGGAGACCCAGTACTTC.

This clonotype has more than one count but fewer than ten. The gene calls are TRBV7-9 and TRBJ1-4; TRBD1 agrees at 8 bases. Trimming took 1 base from V and 5 from J; bases not matched to a gene: 3. The CDR3 sequence is 15 residues long. Germline lookup yields CDR1 SEHNR and CDR2 FQNEAQ (reference sequence). In DNA, the CDR3 is TGTGCCAGCAGCTTAGGACAGGGGCAAAATGAAAAACTGTTTTTT. Protein sequence: CASSLGQGQNEKLFF. Complete variable domain (other parts from reference TRBV7-9 and TRBJ1-4): DTGVSQNPRHKITKRGQNVTFRCDPISEHNRLYWYRQTLGQGPEFLTYFQNEAQLEKSRLLSDRFSAERPKGSFSTLEIQRTEQGDSAMYLCASSLGQGQNEKLFFGSGTQLSVL.

The rearrangement links TRBV13 to TRBJ1-2, with D tentatively TRBD1 (5 bases). There are 15 residues in the CDR3. Germline loops: CDR1 PRHDT, CDR2 FYEKMQ (reference sequence). Trimming took off 4 bases at V and 5 bases at J, with 17 bases between the two ends. CDR3 DNA sequence: TGTGCCAGCAGCTCCTGGGGGTCTTCTCCTTATGGCTACACCTTC. Its translation: CASSSWGSSPYGYTF.

This clonotype was seen more than once but under ten times. Written as DNA, the CDR3 is TGCAGTGCTGCAGACAGTATCCCAACCAACTATGGCTACACCTTC. Its protein is CSAADSIPTNYGYTF. The V and J genes are TRBV20-1 and TRBJ1-2; D perhaps matches TRBD1 (5 bases). Germline CDR1 reads DFQATT; CDR2 reads SNEGSKA (reference sequence). Trimming removed 5 bases at V and 2 bases at J, with 18 bases between. CDR3 length equals 15 residues.

This chain uses TRBV12-3 or TRBV12-4 with TRBJ1-2, with D perhaps TRBD1 (5 bases). The CDR3 has 15 amino acids. V lost 6 bases and J lost 0, with 14 bases in between. In nucleotides, the CDR3 is TGTGCCAGCAGCCCGGACTCAGGGCCTAACTATGGCTACACCTTC. Translating gives CASSPDSGPNYGYTF.

The chain recombines TRBV9 with TRBJ1-2, with D possibly being TRBD1 (6 bases). Germline assignment: CDR1 SGDLS and CDR2 YYNGEE. The germline V and J ends were trimmed by 7 bases and 4 bases, with 17 bases remaining between them. There are 14 residues in the CDR3. Here the CDR3 reads CASGSRGSAYGYTF. In DNA, the CDR3 is TGTGCCAGCGGGTCCAGGGGCAGTGCCTATGGCTACACCTTC. Complete variable domain (other parts from reference TRBV9 and TRBJ1-2): DSGVTQTPKHLITATGQRVTLRCSPRSGDLSVYWYQQSLDQGLQFLIQYYNGEERAKGNILERFSAQQFPDLHSELNLSSLELGDSALYFCASGSRGSAYGYTFGSGTRLTVV.

This clonotype was seen repeatedly, ten times or more. The chain couples TRBV24-1 to TRBJ2-5, with D possibly matching TRBD1 (6 bases). Germline V gene sequence: CDR1 KGHDR, CDR2 SFDVKD. The CDR3 loop spans 16 amino acids. V was clipped by 4 bases and J by 4 bases, with 18 bases between them. The CDR3 bases are TGTGCCACCAGTGACTGGAATGACAGGTTGGGAGAGACCCAGTACTTC. The encoded protein is CATSDWNDRLGETQYF.

V is TRBV12-5 and J is TRBJ2-3; a weak D match, TRBD2 (6 bases). CDR1 and CDR2 from the germline V gene are LGHNT and FRNRAP. The CDR3 has 12 amino acids. V lost 5 bases and J 13 bases, leaving 16 bases between the germline ends. The CDR3 protein is CASGVDYRQKYF. The CDR3 DNA follows: TGTGCTAGTGGTGTGGACTACCGCCAAAAGTATTTT.

The rearrangement joins TRBV4-2 to TRBJ2-1; perhaps D is TRBD1 or TRBD2 (6 bases each). The CDR3 extends over 15 amino acids. V was shortened by 3 bases and J by 2 bases, with 11 bases between the two germline ends. The germline gives CDR1 LGHNA, CDR2 YNFKEQ. CDR3 loop: CASSHTGATYNEQFF. As DNA, the CDR3 is TGTGCCAGCAGCCATACGGGGGCCACCTACAATGAGCAGTTCTTC.

This clonotype was detected a few times. The chain uses TRBV6-4 and TRBJ2-1; 13 positions agree with TRBD2. V dropped 5 bases and J dropped 6; count of bases not matched to a gene: 4. The germline V gene has CDR1 MRHNA and CDR2 SNTAGT. CDR3 length equals 15 residues. CDR3: CASSTSGGAGNEQFF. The CDR3 region has the DNA TGTGCCAGCAGTACTAGCGGGGGGGCCGGCAATGAGCAGTTCTTC.

The table lists this clonotype with a few counts. V and J are TRBV4-1 and TRBJ1-2; D gene unclear. The CDR3 has 12 amino acids. V gave up 0 bases and J gave up 6 bases, with 5 bases separating them. The germline V gene has CDR1 MGHRA and CDR2 YSYEKL. CDR3 in amino acids: CASSQDSNGYTF. The DNA of the CDR3 is TGCGCCAGCAGCCAAGACAGCAATGGCTACACCTTC.

CDR3 sequence reads: CSARVVGGTNEKLFF. The CDR3 DNA reads as TGCAGTGCTAGAGTGGTGGGGGGAACTAATGAAAAACTGTTTTTT. The V and J genes are TRBV20-1 and TRBJ1-4; D possibly corresponds to TRBD1 (5 bases). CDR3 length: 15 residues. Germline CDR1 DFQATT, CDR2 SNEGSKA (reference sequence). Deletions cut 1 base from V and 1 base from J, with 10 bases between.

The chain combines TRBV3-1 with TRBJ2-1; perhaps TRBD2 as D (6 bases). The CDR3 sequence is 16 residues long. Germline CDR1 LGHDT, CDR2 YNNKEL (reference sequence). Trimming shortened V by 2 bases and J by 7 bases, and 18 bases separated the two germline ends. In DNA form, the CDR3 reads TGTGCCAGCAGCCAACGCGGCCCGGGACGGGGGAATGAGCAGTTCTTC. It is translated as CASSQRGPGRGNEQFF.

Only a few counts were recorded for this clonotype. The chain joins TRBV6-6 to TRBJ1-5; D is perhaps TRBD1 (5 bases). Germline CDR1 and CDR2: MNHNY and SVGAGI (reference sequence). This CDR3 is built from 13 residues. Deletions cut 10 bases from V and 0 bases from J, with 10 bases between. CDR3 nucleotides: TGTGCCACCATAGGGGATAGCAATCAGCCCCAGCATTTT. As protein: CATIGDSNQPQHF.

This clonotype was observed a handful of times. This rearrangement joins TRBV5-1 to TRBJ1-5; D gene uncertain. The V gene's germline CDR1 is SGHRS and CDR2 YFSETQ. V was trimmed by 0 bases and J by 4 bases, leaving 8 bases between them. The CDR3 loop spans 14 amino acids. CDR3 sequence (DNA): TGCGCCAGCAGCTTGGGTGAGATAAATCAGCCCCAGCATTTT. Translation: CASSLGEINQPQHF.

V gene TRBV7-9 combines with J gene TRBJ2-7; D gene uncertain. The ends were cut back, 6 bases at V and 0 bases at J, with 12 bases in the middle. CDR1 SEHNR and CDR2 FQNEAQ come from the germline V gene (reference sequence). This CDR3 spans 14 amino acids. CDR3 bases: TGTGCCAGCAGGTCGACAAGTAGCTCCTACGAGCAGTACTTC. Translating gives CASRSTSSSYEQYF.

The chain carries TRBV20-1 and TRBJ2-1; D remains unclear. The V and J ends lost 1 base and 0 bases respectively, with 10 bases between them. CDR1 is DFQATT, CDR2 SNEGSKA, per germline (reference sequence). The CDR3 length is 15 residues. The CDR3 DNA reads as TGCAGTGCTAGAGCGGCGGCAAACTCCTACAATGAGCAGTTCTTC. It translates to CSARAAANSYNEQFF.

This chain joins TRBV19 and TRBJ2-3, with a weak D call TRBD2 (5 bases). Trimming cost V 5 bases and J 5 bases, with 11 bases left between them. The CDR3 runs 13 residues. CDR1 LNHDA and CDR2 SQIVND come from the germline V gene (reference sequence). The DNA for the CDR3 is TGTGCCAGTAGTTCCCGGACTTTAGATACGCAGTATTTT. Its protein is CASSSRTLDTQYF.

The chain combines TRBV7-9 with TRBJ1-1, with D perhaps TRBD1 (6 bases). The V gene lost 1 base and the J gene lost 0 bases, with 12 bases spanning the gap. The CDR3 extends over 16 amino acids. CDR1 and CDR2 from the germline V gene are SEHNR and FQNEAQ (reference sequence). In nucleotides, the CDR3 is TGTGCCAGCAGCTTAGAGGGGGACACCCTGAACACTGAAGCTTTCTTT. Translation gives CASSLEGDTLNTEAFF.

This clonotype was observed a few times. The chain is built from TRBV7-9 and TRBJ2-1, with a weak D call TRBD1 (5 bases). Between the trimmed V and J ends, which lost 1 base and 8 bases, there was a span of 18 bases. The CDR3 contains 16 residues. Per the germline V gene, CDR1 is SEHNR and CDR2 is FQNEAQ (reference sequence). The CDR3 DNA follows: TGTGCCAGCAGCTTAGTGGTTGGACACGGCCGTGATGAGCAGTTCTTC. Translating it yields CASSLVVGHGRDEQFF.